The entry below describes one T cell receptor beta chain. The entry originates in a study of blood T cell repertoires in COVID-19. Study summary: Spain, Italy and the United States supplied samples that represented acute and convalescent COVID-19.

Germline trimming cut 5 bases from V and 7 bases from J; bases unmatched to any gene: 9. Looked up from germline, CDR1 is MDHEN and CDR2 is SYDVKM. The CDR3 covers 15 residues. Authors' data handling: By means of reference gene primer amplification, nucleated cell counts were estimated. Clones were read by immunoSEQ multiplex PCR, and TCRdb kept only the in-frame ones, dropping some. Clonal size and the V and J genes are those of that table, whereas D and trimming came from the DNA. This sample has 150,000 to 200,000 clones; roughly 88% occur once, and the top ten carry around 8.6%. Donors were grouped by their self-reported clinical history. Recovered status applied to Cohort 3 donors who had two consecutive negative PCRs. It also applied to those with clearance or with symptom resolution.

This chain joins TRBV28 and TRBJ2-1; 9 nucleotides match TRBD2. The sample comprised PBMCs or T cells enriched from blood (not recorded which). This receptor was taken from a woman aged 30 to 39 who had recovered from COVID-19. CDR3 in DNA: TGTGCCAGCAGTCTTTTGGTGACTAGCGGTAATGAGCAGTTCTTC. It translates to CASSLLVTSGNEQFF.